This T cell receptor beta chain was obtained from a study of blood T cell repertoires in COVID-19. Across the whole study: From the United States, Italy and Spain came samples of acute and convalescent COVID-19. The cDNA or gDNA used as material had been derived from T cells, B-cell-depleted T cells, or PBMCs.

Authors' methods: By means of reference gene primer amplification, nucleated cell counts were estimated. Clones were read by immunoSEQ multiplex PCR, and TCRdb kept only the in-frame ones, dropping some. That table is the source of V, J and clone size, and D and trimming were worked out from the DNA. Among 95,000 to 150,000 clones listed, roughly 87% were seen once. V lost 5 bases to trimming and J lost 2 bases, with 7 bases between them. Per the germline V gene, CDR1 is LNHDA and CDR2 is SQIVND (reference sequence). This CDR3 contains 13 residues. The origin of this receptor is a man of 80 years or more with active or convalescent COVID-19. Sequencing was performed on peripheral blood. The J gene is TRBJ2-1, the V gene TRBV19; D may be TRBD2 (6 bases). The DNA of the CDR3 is TGTGCCAGTAGTGGCGGGACCTACAATGAGCAGTTCTTC. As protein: CASSGGTYNEQFF.